The 32 T cell receptor beta chains listed next were all sequenced from one sample in a study of regulatory T cells in long-lasting Graves disease. Sample time point: newly diagnosed GD, antithyroid drugs for less than 3 months. Following extraction of RNA from PBMCs, that RNA was used to make the TCR library. With iRepertoire HTBI primers and Arm-PCR of CDR3 regions, TCR beta libraries were built. TCRdb re-called the multiplex PCR reads through MiXCR, storing one row per CDR3 protein. The sample shows about 320,000 distinct CDR3 sequences, about a sixth of them seen only once. This specimen was peripheral blood mononuclear cells (PBMCs), taken at new diagnosis, from a patient treated with antithyroid drugs. The receptors here all came from a female donor with Graves disease.

To note about this clonotype: Without the conserved terminal phenylalanine or tryptophan, this CDR3 likely stems from a read error. The chain joins TRBV30 to TRBJ1-2; no definite D call. V lost 0 bases, J lost 1 base, and 15 bases lay in between. The CDR3 sequence is 16 residues long. Germline values: CDR1 GTSNPN, CDR2 SVGIG (reference sequence). The CDR3 protein is CAWSVPFETINYGYTL. The CDR3 region has the DNA TGTGCCTGGAGTGTACCCTTTGAGACTATTAACTATGGCTACACCCTC.

This clonotype was seen at least ten times. The chain is built from TRBV30 and TRBJ1-3; D gene uncertain. The length of the CDR3 is 12 residues. Per the germline V gene, CDR1 is GTSNPN and CDR2 is SVGIG (reference sequence). The V gene lost 4 bases and the J gene lost 3 bases, with 7 bases spanning the gap. The CDR3 region is CAWIRFGNTIYF. The DNA of the CDR3 is TGTGCCTGGATCAGGTTTGGAAACACCATATATTTT.

Comments on this clonotype: Just one base apart from a much larger clone, this may be a read error. The rearrangement uses TRBV2 and TRBJ2-4; D is possibly TRBD1 (6 bases). The last part of the DNA fits TRBJ1-2 better; the J call may be wrong. The CDR3 contains 13 residues. Germline CDR1 is SNHLY and CDR2 is FYNNEI. The CDR3 DNA reads TGTGCCAGCAGGAATCTAGAGGGGGGTGGCTACACCTTC. Its translation is CASRNLEGGGYTF.

The chain combines TRBV11-1 with TRBJ2-1, with 13 bases that match TRBD2. CDR3 size: 16 residues. The V segment lost 5 bases and the J segment 7 bases; nucleotides outside the gene matches: 8. The germline gives CDR1 SGHAT, CDR2 FQDESV (reference sequence). CDR3 residues: CASSPWTSGRGNEQFF. The CDR3 nucleotides are TGTGCCAGCAGCCCATGGACTAGCGGGAGAGGTAATGAGCAGTTCTTC.

In its sample, this clonotype was seen many times. The V call is TRBV3-1, the J call TRBJ2-1; TRBD2 aligns across 8 bases. Germline V lookup: CDR1 LGHDT, CDR2 YNNKEL (reference sequence). The CDR3 runs 15 residues. Trimming took 4 bases from V and 2 from J; bases not matched to a gene: 4. DNA of the CDR3: TGTGCCAGCAGCCCCGGGAGGGGAACCTACAATGAGCAGTTCTTC. It translates to CASSPGRGTYNEQFF.

V is TRBV19 and J is TRBJ2-3, with D tentatively TRBD1 or TRBD2 (5 bases each). The CDR3 length is 15 residues. V dropped 7 bases and J dropped 3 bases, with 17 bases sitting between them. Germline CDR1 reads LNHDA; CDR2 reads SQIVND (reference sequence). CDR3 amino acids: CASTPQGVGTDTQYF. The CDR3 DNA is TGTGCCAGTACCCCCCAGGGAGTGGGGACAGATACGCAGTATTTT.

This clonotype has ten or more counts. The V call is TRBV11-1, the J call TRBJ1-1; maybe TRBD1 (5 bases). Trimming pared 2 bases from V and 1 base from J, leaving 11 bases between. Germline V CDR1 and CDR2: SGHAT, FQDESV (reference sequence). CDR3 length equals 15 residues. DNA for the CDR3: TGTGCCAGCAGCTTAATCAGGGCCGGGAACACTGAAGCTTTCTTT. It codes for CASSLIRAGNTEAFF. The whole variable domain, remainder taken from reference TRBV11-1 and TRBJ1-1, is EAEVAQSPRYKITEKSQAVAFWCDPISGHATLYWYRQILGQGPELLVQFQDESVVDDSQLPKDRFSAERLKGVDSTLKIQPAELGDSAMYLCASSLIRAGNTEAFFGQGTRLTVV.

Many counts were recorded for this clonotype. This rearrangement joins TRBV9 to TRBJ2-1, with D tentatively TRBD1 (5 bases). This CDR3 has 14 residues. Germline-derived CDR1 and CDR2 are SGDLS and YYNGEE. Trimming pared 0 bases from V and 8 bases from J, leaving 12 bases between. Here the CDR3 reads CASSVVSRVDEQFF. DNA of the CDR3: TGTGCCAGCAGCGTAGTCTCCAGGGTCGATGAGCAGTTCTTC.

The sample holds many counts of this clonotype. J is TRBJ1-5 and V is TRBV20-1, with D hard to call. Trimming cost V 3 bases and J 5 bases, with 8 bases left between them. The germline gives CDR1 DFQATT, CDR2 SNEGSKA (reference sequence). The CDR3 runs to 12 residues. In nucleotides, the CDR3 is TGCAGTGCTAGGGGGATTGATCAGCCCCAGCATTTT. Amino acids: CSARGIDQPQHF.

This clonotype appeared many times. This chain links TRBV2 with TRBJ2-1; 7 nucleotides match TRBD2. The V gene's germline CDR1 is SNHLY and CDR2 FYNNEI. V shed 10 bases, J shed 6 bases, and the junction held 9 bases outside the gene matches. This CDR3 has 13 amino acids. The DNA of the CDR3 is TGTGCCATCACCAGGGAGGGTGGCAATGAGCAGTTCTTC. Amino acids: CAITREGGNEQFF.

This clonotype was seen repeatedly, ten times or more. The V and J genes are TRBV24-1 and TRBJ2-1; D unresolved. Germline V lookup: CDR1 KGHDR, CDR2 SFDVKD. This CDR3 region has 15 residues. V lost 7 bases and J lost 8, with 20 bases in between. The CDR3 here is CATRTRYKGRDEQFF. The CDR3 DNA is TGTGCCACCAGGACCCGCTATAAGGGTAGGGATGAGCAGTTCTTC.

This clonotype was seen repeatedly, ten times or more. This chain joins TRBV30 and TRBJ2-2; D ambiguous. Germline V CDR1 and CDR2: GTSNPN, SVGIG (reference sequence). CDR3 length: 12 amino acids. The V gene lost 3 bases and the J gene lost 1 base, with 3 bases spanning the gap. As DNA, the CDR3 is TGTGCCTGGAGAGAGAACACCGGGGAGCTGTTTTTT. Translated: CAWRENTGELFF.

In this sample, this clonotype turned up many times. J is TRBJ2-3 and V is TRBV3-1; D gene uncertain. The CDR3 totals 16 residues. V was trimmed by 0 bases and J by 0 bases, leaving 10 bases between them. CDR1 LGHDT and CDR2 YNNKEL come from the germline V gene (reference sequence). This CDR3 reads CASSQDLESSTDTQYF. In nucleotides, the CDR3 is TGTGCCAGCAGCCAAGATTTAGAGTCTAGCACAGATACGCAGTATTTT.

This clonotype occurred many times. The DNA of the CDR3 is TGTGCCAGTAGTGTAAGAACAGGAATCGCAACTAATGAAAAACTGTTTTTT. It yields the protein CASSVRTGIATNEKLFF. The chain carries TRBV19 and TRBJ1-4; TRBD1 might be the D (5 bases). Trimming left V 5 bases short and J 0 bases short, with 16 bases between. This CDR3 is 17 amino acids long. CDR1 is LNHDA, CDR2 SQIVND, per germline (reference sequence).

This clonotype has at least ten counts. J is TRBJ2-4 and V is TRBV12-3 or TRBV12-4, with 7 bases fitting TRBD2. V lost 4 bases, J lost 0 bases, and 9 bases stayed unmatched. The CDR3 totals 17 residues. This chain's CDR3 is CASSSLTSHRAKNIQYF. For the CDR3, the DNA is TGTGCCAGCAGTTCCTTGACTAGCCACCGAGCCAAAAACATTCAGTACTTC.

This clonotype was detected many times. This sequence joins TRBV28 and TRBJ2-7, with D perhaps matching TRBD1 or TRBD2 (6 bases each). The germline gives CDR1 MDHEN, CDR2 SYDVKM. Trimming removed 6 bases from V and 3 bases from J, with 15 bases in between. The CDR3 runs to 14 residues. In nucleotides, the CDR3 is TGTGCCAGCAGCATTTATGGGGGGCTCTACGAGCAGTACTTC. This codes for CASSIYGGLYEQYF. Supplemented by reference TRBV28 and TRBJ2-7, the full variable domain reads DVKVTQSSRYLVKRTGEKVFLECVQDMDHENMFWYRQDPGLGLRLIYFSYDVKMKEKGDIPEGYSVSREKKERFSLILESASTNQTSMYLCASSIYGGLYEQYFGPGTRLTVT.

This clonotype was seen only a few times. A read error is possible here, since a much larger clone lies one base away. This CDR3 is missing its conserved last phenylalanine or tryptophan, likely due to a read error. J is TRBJ2-1 and V is TRBV11-1, with 9 bases that match TRBD2. The J call is in doubt because the DNA end fits TRBJ2-5 better. Germline loops: CDR1 SGHAT, CDR2 FQDESV (reference sequence). The CDR3 spans 16 residues. CDR3 amino acids: CASSLGSGSQQETQYL. CDR3 nucleotide sequence: TGTGCCAGCAGCTTAGGTAGCGGGAGTCAACAAGAGACCCAGTACCTC.

Worth noting for this clonotype: A read error is possible here, since a much larger clone lies one base away. V is TRBV12-3 or TRBV12-4 and J is TRBJ2-7, with D possibly matching TRBD1 (5 bases). The V end lost 5 bases, the J end lost 6 bases, and 17 bases lay between the germline ends. The CDR3 loop spans 14 amino acids. The CDR3 DNA reads as TGTGCCAGCAGTCGTCTGGGGCTGGGATGCGAGCAGTACTTC. It codes for CASSRLGLGCEQYF.

This clonotype has ten or more counts. This chain joins TRBV28 and TRBJ1-1; D remains unclear. Trimming removed 1 base at V and 3 bases at J, with 9 bases between. CDR1 is MDHEN and CDR2 is SYDVKM in the germline V gene. The CDR3 has 14 residues. Here the CDR3 DNA reads TGTGCCAGCAGTTTATATGAGGGTTACACTGAAGCTTTCTTT. Translated: CASSLYEGYTEAFF.

This clonotype has more than one count but fewer than ten. J is TRBJ2-1 and V is TRBV11-3; TRBD2 agrees at 7 bases. Germline V gives CDR1 SGHNT, CDR2 YENEEA. The V and J ends lost 5 bases and 3 bases, in that order; junction bases with no gene match: 4. CDR3 length: 14 residues. In nucleotides, the CDR3 is TGTGCCAGCAGCACCCGGGGGGACTACAATGAGCAGTTCTTC. Translating it yields CASSTRGDYNEQFF.

The chain has TRBV29-1 and TRBJ1-2; TRBD1 agrees at 7 bases. The ends lost 6 bases at V and 7 bases at J; junction bases unmatched: 11. Per germline, CDR1 SQVTM and CDR2 ANQGSEA. The CDR3 totals 13 residues. This chain's CDR3 is CSVRREGAGGYTF. In DNA, the CDR3 is TGCAGCGTGCGGAGGGAGGGGGCTGGTGGCTACACCTTC.

This clonotype was seen many times. The chain links TRBV30 to TRBJ1-5; 8 positions agree with TRBD1. The CDR3 loop spans 16 amino acids. The ends lost 1 base at V and 4 bases at J; junction bases unmatched: 9. In germline, CDR1 is GTSNPN, CDR2 SVGIG (reference sequence). CDR3 in amino acids: CAWSGTPGGPNQPQHF. The DNA of the CDR3 is TGTGCCTGGAGTGGGACTCCAGGGGGCCCGAATCAGCCCCAGCATTTT.

The rearrangement uses TRBV11-3 and TRBJ2-5; 9 bases fit TRBD1. The CDR3 sequence is 15 residues long. CDR1 and CDR2 (germline): SGHNT, YENEEA. Trimming removed 4 bases from V and 5 bases from J; junction bases left unmatched: 8. CDR3 residues: CASSSLGTGRETQYF. The CDR3 region has the DNA TGTGCCAGCAGCTCTCTCGGGACAGGGCGGGAGACCCAGTACTTC.

This clonotype was picked up a small number of times. The chain is built from TRBV6-5 and TRBJ2-4; TRBD2 matches at 8 bases. The CDR3 runs to 15 residues. CDR1 and CDR2 from the germline V gene are MNHEY and SVGAGI. V lost 2 bases to trimming and J lost 9 bases; unmatched junction nucleotides: 9. CDR3 loop: CASSYLAAGGGIQYF. Here the CDR3 DNA reads TGTGCCAGCAGTTACCTCGCGGCGGGGGGCGGCATTCAGTACTTC.

The genes are TRBV28 and TRBJ1-1, with D unresolved. The CDR3 has 11 residues. Germline V gene sequence: CDR1 MDHEN, CDR2 SYDVKM. V dropped 5 bases and J dropped 4 bases, with 5 bases sitting between them. CDR3 loop: CASSRSTEAFF. CDR3 coding DNA: TGTGCCAGCAGTAGAAGCACTGAAGCTTTCTTT.

The CDR3 reads CSVARDSNQPQHF. The CDR3 nucleotides read TGCAGCGTTGCTCGGGACAGCAATCAGCCCCAGCATTTT. The chain uses TRBV29-1 and TRBJ1-5; D possibly corresponds to TRBD1 (5 bases). The CDR3 runs 13 residues. With 4 bases removed from V and 1 base from J, the gap between germline ends came to 8 bases. Germline V lookup: CDR1 SQVTM, CDR2 ANQGSEA.

This clonotype was seen a handful of times. This chain connects TRBV4-2 to TRBJ2-2, with 7 bases matching TRBD1. V lost 5 bases and J lost 0; bases outside the gene matches: 9. Germline assignment: CDR1 LGHNA and CDR2 YNFKEQ. CDR3 length: 17 amino acids. The CDR3 region has the DNA TGTGCCAGCAGCACCACAGGGGTGGGATCGAACACCGGGGAGCTGTTTTTT. Amino acid sequence: CASSTTGVGSNTGELFF.

V is TRBV27 and J is TRBJ2-1, with a weak D call TRBD2 (5 bases). This CDR3 spans 17 amino acids. With 1 base removed from V and 0 bases from J, the gap between germline ends came to 13 bases. The V gene's germline CDR1 is MNHEY and CDR2 SMNVEV (reference sequence). The DNA for the CDR3 is TGTGCCAGCAGTTTATTTCCCGGGGTCAACTCCTACAATGAGCAGTTCTTC. Translated, it gives CASSLFPGVNSYNEQFF.

This clonotype was counted many times. The J gene is TRBJ2-1, the V gene TRBV2; 8 positions agree with TRBD2. CDR3 length equals 17 residues. The germline V gene encodes CDR1 SNHLY and CDR2 FYNNEI. Trimming removed 5 bases from V and 1 base from J; junction bases left unmatched: 10. The CDR3 DNA sequence: TGTGCCAGCAGTTCCGCAGCGGGAGTCCTTTCCTACAATGAGCAGTTCTTC. Its protein product is CASSSAAGVLSYNEQFF.

At least ten counts were recorded for this clonotype. J is TRBJ1-1 and V is TRBV28, with D uncertain. The CDR3 totals 15 residues. Germline CDR1 MDHEN, CDR2 SYDVKM. V was shortened by 5 bases and J by 0 bases, with 13 bases between the two germline ends. The CDR3 here is CASSIPVSMNTEAFF. CDR3 nucleotides: TGTGCCAGCAGTATCCCCGTCAGTATGAACACTGAAGCTTTCTTT.

This clonotype was detected ten times or more. The chain joins TRBV28 to TRBJ2-3; D uncertain. Trimming took 7 bases from V and 2 from J, leaving 16 bases between them. This CDR3 has 15 residues. Per the germline V gene, CDR1 is MDHEN and CDR2 is SYDVKM. CDR3 sequence: CASMVYHDPTDTQYF. For the CDR3, the DNA is TGTGCCAGCATGGTCTACCACGATCCCACAGATACGCAGTATTTT.

V and J are TRBV27 and TRBJ2-1; D is ambiguous. Trimming removed 8 bases from V and 9 bases from J, with 14 bases in between. Germline loops: CDR1 MNHEY, CDR2 SMNVEV (reference sequence). The CDR3 has 12 residues. Here the CDR3 reads CASGFVWGEQFF. The CDR3 DNA reads TGTGCCAGCGGGTTCGTATGGGGTGAGCAGTTCTTC.